Following are 25 T cell receptor beta chains from one sample sequenced in a study of blood T cell repertoires in COVID-19. Data came from immunoSEQ multiplex PCR; TCRdb stores just in-frame clones and leaves some out. The data show tens of thousands of clones, more than 85% seen once. The sequencing input was peripheral blood. These TCRs come from a woman at least 80 years old with acute or convalescent COVID-19.

CDR3 nucleotides: TGTGCCAGCAGCTTAGTACTAGCGGGAGGGAATGAGCAGTTCTTC. This codes for CASSLVLAGGNEQFF. The J gene is TRBJ2-1, the V gene TRBV7-2; 13 nucleotides line up with TRBD2. The germline CDR1 and CDR2 sequences are SGHTA and FQGNSA. J gave up 7 bases and V 1 base, and 1 base lay outside the gene matches. The CDR3 contains 15 residues.

J is TRBJ1-2 and V is TRBV3-1 (or the pseudogene TRBV3-2), with D unclear. The CDR3 sequence is 14 residues long. Germline CDR1 and CDR2: LGHDT and YNNKEL (reference sequence). Trimming left V 1 base short and J 0 bases short, with 6 bases between. In DNA, the CDR3 is TGTGCCAGCAGCCAAGGTAGCGCTAACTATGGCTACACCTTC. It yields the protein CASSQGSANYGYTF.

The chain combines TRBV7-2 with TRBJ2-6; a weak D match, TRBD2 (5 bases). CDR1 SGHTA and CDR2 FQGNSA come from the germline V gene. V lost 5 bases to trimming and J lost 0 bases, with 8 bases between them. The CDR3 consists of 15 residues. The CDR3 nucleotides are TGTGCCAGCAGCCTGGACTCCTCTGGGGCCAACGTCCTGACTTTC. This gives the protein CASSLDSSGANVLTF.

V is TRBV7-3 and J is TRBJ2-3; 7 bases map to TRBD1. In germline, CDR1 is SGHTA, CDR2 FQGTGA. CDR3 length equals 11 residues. V lost 5 bases, J lost 9 bases, and 2 bases stayed unmatched. CDR3 protein: CASSLGQTQYF. CDR3 coding DNA: TGTGCCAGCAGCCTGGGACAGACGCAGTATTTT.

This chain connects TRBV29-1 to TRBJ2-3; the D gene is possibly TRBD1 (6 bases). Per germline, CDR1 SQVTM and CDR2 ANQGSEA. The CDR3 loop spans 16 amino acids. V dropped 3 bases and J dropped 0 bases, with 16 bases sitting between them. The CDR3 sequence is CSVDGGSRGSTDTQYF. CDR3 bases: TGCAGCGTTGATGGGGGCAGTCGTGGAAGCACAGATACGCAGTATTTT.

The chain uses TRBV5-1 and TRBJ2-5, with D perhaps matching TRBD2 (5 bases). Trimming took 0 bases from V and 10 from J, leaving 19 bases between them. From germline, CDR1 is SGHRS and CDR2 YFSETQ. CDR3 length: 15 amino acids. The CDR3 loop reads CASSLGAPLGADQYF. The CDR3 DNA follows: TGCGCCAGCAGCTTGGGGGCCCCACTGGGAGCCGACCAGTACTTC.

The chain uses TRBV7-3 and TRBJ2-3, with 7 nucleotides matching TRBD2. Trimming took 2 bases from V and 6 from J; bases not matched to a gene: 2. The CDR3 is made up of 13 amino acids. From germline, CDR1 is SGHTA and CDR2 FQGTGA. CDR3 in amino acids: CASSLQGGDTQYF. CDR3 nucleotides: TGTGCCAGCAGCTTACAGGGAGGGGATACGCAGTATTTT.

The rearrangement joins TRBV5-4 to TRBJ2-1, with TRBD1 as a possible D gene (6 bases). Germline CDR1 and CDR2: SGHNT and YYREEE (reference sequence). This CDR3 contains 15 residues. V was shortened by 0 bases and J by 0 bases, with 7 bases between the two germline ends. As DNA, the CDR3 is TGTGCCAGCAGCTTGGACAGGGTCTCCTACAATGAGCAGTTCTTC. Protein: CASSLDRVSYNEQFF. Combining the CDR3 with reference TRBV5-4 and TRBJ2-1 gives the whole variable domain ETGVTQSPTHLIKTRGQQVTLRCSSQSGHNTVSWYQQALGQGPQFIFQYYREEENGRGNFPPRFSGLQFPNYSSELNVNALELDDSALYLCASSLDRVSYNEQFFGPGTRLTVL.

This rearrangement joins TRBV3-1 (or the pseudogene TRBV3-2) to TRBJ1-2; 8 bases are a match to TRBD1. The germline V gene encodes CDR1 LGHDT and CDR2 YNNKEL (reference sequence). This CDR3 is built from 17 residues. The junction had 13 bases not matched to a gene; V was cut back by 1 base and J by 6 bases. The chain's CDR3 is CASSQALGQGKNHGYTF. The CDR3 coding sequence is TGTGCCAGCAGCCAAGCCTTAGGACAGGGAAAGAATCATGGCTACACCTTC.

The chain recombines TRBV2 with TRBJ2-1; TRBD1 matches 7 bases. The J segment lost 4 bases and the V segment lost 7 bases, leaving 4 bases of the junction unmatched. CDR1 is SNHLY, CDR2 FYNNEI, per germline. This CDR3 has 13 residues. The CDR3 bases are TGTGCCAGCAATGGGGGACAGTACAATGAGCAGTTCTTC. Translated: CASNGGQYNEQFF.

This clone was recorded once. The V call is TRBV5-1, the J call TRBJ2-3; a weak D match, TRBD1 (6 bases). The germline CDR1 and CDR2 sequences are SGHRS and YFSETQ. The CDR3 sequence is 16 residues long. Trimming took 4 bases from V and 0 from J, leaving 15 bases between them. CDR3 nucleotides: TGCGCCAGCAGCCCGACATCAGGGGCTAGCACAGATACGCAGTATTTT. It codes for CASSPTSGASTDTQYF.

The chain combines TRBV2 with TRBJ2-7; D unclear. V was pared by 9 bases and J by 6 bases, with 12 bases between. Germline assignment: CDR1 SNHLY and CDR2 FYNNEI. The CDR3 spans 11 residues. The CDR3 reads CARGRGGEQYF. CDR3 nucleotide sequence: TGTGCCAGGGGTAGAGGCGGCGAGCAGTACTTC.

Here the CDR3 reads CASSYEADTQYF. The CDR3 region has the DNA TGTGCCAGCAGTTACGAGGCAGATACGCAGTATTTT. This sequence joins TRBV6-2 or TRBV6-3 and TRBJ2-3, with D uncertain. Trimming stripped 2 bases from V and 4 bases from J, with 4 bases between. Looked up from germline, CDR1 is MNHEY and CDR2 is SVGEGT. The length of the CDR3 is 12 residues.

This rearrangement joins TRBV3-1 (or the pseudogene TRBV3-2) to TRBJ2-1; 9 bases are shared with TRBD1. Per germline, CDR1 LGHDT and CDR2 YNNKEL (reference sequence). This CDR3 comprises 13 residues. After removal of 3 bases from V and 9 bases from J, the junction contained 3 bases not matched to a gene. The DNA for the CDR3 is TGTGCCAGCAGCCACACAGGGGGCGGTGAGCAGTTCTTC. This sequence encodes CASSHTGGGEQFF.

The chain recombines TRBV5-1 with TRBJ1-2; a weak D match, TRBD1 (6 bases). Trimming removed 4 bases from V and 6 bases from J, with 19 bases in between. This CDR3 contains 15 residues. The germline V gene encodes CDR1 SGHRS and CDR2 YFSETQ. The CDR3 coding sequence is TGCGCCAGCAGCGAGGATACAGGGAACTGGAATGGCTACACCTTC. Translated: CASSEDTGNWNGYTF.

V usage is TRBV5-4 and J usage is TRBJ2-1; possible D gene TRBD2, 5 bases. The CDR3 extends over 15 amino acids. Germline V gene data show CDR1 as SGHNT and CDR2 as YYREEE (reference sequence). Between the trimmed V and J ends, which lost 3 bases and 5 bases, there was a span of 15 bases. In nucleotides, the CDR3 is TGTGCCAGCAGCTCCGCGGGCGAGGCTGACAATGAGCAGTTCTTC. Its protein is CASSSAGEADNEQFF.

V is TRBV5-1 and J is TRBJ2-5; unclear D gene. Per the germline V gene, CDR1 is SGHRS and CDR2 is YFSETQ. V lost 5 bases and J lost 2, with 10 bases in between. This CDR3 has 13 residues. The CDR3 sequence: CASRFQAQETQYF. Here the CDR3 DNA reads TGCGCCAGCAGGTTCCAGGCACAAGAGACCCAGTACTTC.

The chain employs TRBV6-5 and TRBJ2-1, with TRBD1 identical over 10 bases. The V and J ends lost 11 bases and 7 bases, in that order; junction bases with no gene match: 8. The CDR3 contains 13 residues. Germline V gene lookup returns CDR1 MNHEY and CDR2 SVGAGI. The CDR3 nucleotides are TGTGCCCTCCGACAGGGGGCTTGGAATGAGCAGTTCTTC. Translated, it gives CALRQGAWNEQFF.

The V and J genes are TRBV30 and TRBJ1-5; the match to TRBD1 covers 11 bases. Germline values: CDR1 GTSNPN, CDR2 SVGIG (reference sequence). Trimming took 3 bases from V and 7 from J; bases not matched to a gene: 11. The CDR3 length is 16 residues. CDR3 sequence (DNA): TGTGCCTGGAGGATAAAAGGACAGGGGGCGCGGCAGCCCCAGCATTTT. This encodes CAWRIKGQGARQPQHF.

The chain joins TRBV5-1 to TRBJ1-3, with 8 bases matching TRBD1. CDR3 length: 16 residues. V was pared by 4 bases and J by 4 bases, with 10 bases of the junction left unmatched. Germline V gene sequence: CDR1 SGHRS, CDR2 YFSETQ. The CDR3: CASSNDGTGLGNTIYF. The CDR3 DNA reads TGCGCCAGCAGCAATGATGGGACAGGCCTAGGAAACACCATATATTTT.

The chain is built from TRBV29-1 and TRBJ1-2; D is uncertain. The ends were cut back, 2 bases at V and 7 bases at J, with 8 bases in the middle. This CDR3 contains 11 residues. CDR1 and CDR2 (germline): SQVTM, ANQGSEA. CDR3 in amino acids: CSVEQSGGYTF. In DNA form, the CDR3 reads TGCAGCGTTGAACAGAGCGGTGGCTACACCTTC.

The chain uses TRBV6-6 and TRBJ2-7, with no clear D. The CDR3 covers 12 residues. V was trimmed by 2 bases and J by 5 bases, leaving 7 bases between them. CDR1 and CDR2 (germline): MNHNY, SVGAGI (reference sequence). This chain's CDR3 is CASSYRVHEQYF. For the CDR3, the DNA is TGTGCCAGCAGTTACCGAGTCCACGAGCAGTACTTC.

The chain is built from TRBV4-1 and TRBJ2-1, with D perhaps TRBD1 (5 bases). The CDR3 length is 17 residues. CDR1 is MGHRA and CDR2 is YSYEKL in the germline V gene. Between the trimmed V and J ends, which lost 3 bases and 0 bases, there was a span of 15 bases. The CDR3 nucleotides read TGCGCCAGCAGCCACGGAAAGGGGTCCATCTCCTACAATGAGCAGTTCTTC. Its translation: CASSHGKGSISYNEQFF.

The chain couples TRBV2 to TRBJ1-5; the D is unclear. The germline V and J ends were trimmed by 3 bases and 2 bases, with 14 bases remaining between them. CDR1 and CDR2 from the germline V gene are SNHLY and FYNNEI. The CDR3 sequence is 16 residues long. CDR3 region: CASSEGAAVGNQPQHF. The CDR3 DNA is TGTGCCAGCAGTGAGGGAGCGGCGGTGGGCAATCAGCCCCAGCATTTT.

The V call is TRBV3-1 (or the pseudogene TRBV3-2), the J call TRBJ2-5; 7 bases align to TRBD2. V shed 0 bases and J 4 bases; nucleotides not matched to a gene: 5. The CDR3 has 15 amino acids. The germline V gene has CDR1 LGHDT and CDR2 YNNKEL (reference sequence). CDR3 region: CASSQDWGGRETQYF. DNA of the CDR3: TGTGCCAGCAGCCAAGATTGGGGGGGTAGAGAGACCCAGTACTTC.